This TCR beta chain appears in the sequencing data of a study of T cell responses to AZD1222 COVID-19 vaccine. For this clone: Its antigen is not known.

The CDR3 runs 13 residues. Germline lookup yields CDR1 SGHNT and CDR2 YYREEE (reference sequence). Between the trimmed V and J ends, which lost 4 bases and 9 bases, there was a span of 14 bases. Broader study findings: Repertoires were obtained only post-peak T cell response. Most donors were white British and more were female, and clonal diversity was possibly underestimated.

Sequencing used immunoSEQ multiplex PCR; TCRdb keeps in-frame clones, though not all of them. The repertoire holds 200,000 to 250,000 clones, less than 95% seen once, with around 1.7% in the top ten. Sequenced material: peripheral blood, taken 28 days after the second dose of the MenACWY control vaccine. This clonotype was sampled from an adult who received the MenACWY meningococcal vaccine as a control. The V gene is TRBV5-4, the J gene TRBJ2-1; D may be TRBD2 (7 bases). CDR3 DNA sequence: TGTGCCAGCAGCCGGGGGGCCCCGGGTGAGCAGTTCTTC. Translating gives CASSRGAPGEQFF.